A single sample gave rise to the 30 T cell receptor beta chains below, sequenced in a study of cytomegalovirus exposure and HLA in healthy donors. Sequencing used immunoSEQ multiplex PCR; TCRdb keeps in-frame clones, though not all of them. The sample holds more than 85,000 clones, over 85% seen once. Input material: PBMCs. The receptors derive from a woman younger than 30 in good health and CMV-seronegative.

The rearrangement links TRBV9 to TRBJ2-3, with 8 positions matching TRBD2. The germline gives CDR1 SGDLS, CDR2 YYNGEE. The CDR3 spans 15 residues. Germline trimming cut 3 bases from V and 4 bases from J; bases unmatched to any gene: 7. CDR3 loop: CASSATLAGPDTQYF. The CDR3 DNA is TGTGCCAGCAGCGCTACTTTAGCGGGACCAGATACGCAGTATTTT.

The V gene is TRBV14, the J gene TRBJ2-7; TRBD2 matches at 11 bases. The CDR3 loop spans 15 amino acids. Trimming cost V 5 bases and J 2 bases; bases outside gene matches: 5. In germline, CDR1 is SGHDN, CDR2 FVKESK. CDR3 in amino acids: CASSYPSGGTYEQYF. The CDR3, as DNA: TGTGCCAGCAGCTACCCTAGCGGGGGGACCTACGAGCAGTACTTC. The full variable domain, completed using reference TRBV14 and TRBJ2-7, is EAGVTQFPSHSVIEKGQTVTLRCDPISGHDNLYWYRRVMGKEIKFLLHFVKESKQDESGMPNNRFLAERTGGTYSTLKVQPAELEDSGVYFCASSYPSGGTYEQYFGPGTRLTVT.

The chain has TRBV7-2 and TRBJ2-7; a weak D match, TRBD1 (6 bases). The CDR3 totals 16 residues. Germline V gene data show CDR1 as SGHTA and CDR2 as FQGNSA. Trimming removed 4 bases from V and 0 bases from J, with 16 bases in between. The CDR3 sequence is CASSWESDRSSYEQYF. The CDR3 DNA sequence: TGTGCCAGCAGCTGGGAAAGCGACAGGAGCTCCTACGAGCAGTACTTC.

With respect to this clone: The same CDR3 arises from other DNA sequences in this sample as well. The chain is built from TRBV27 and TRBJ2-1; D ambiguous. CDR3 length: 12 residues. The V gene's germline CDR1 is MNHEY and CDR2 SMNVEV (reference sequence). The ends were cut back, 3 bases at V and 6 bases at J, with 6 bases in the middle. The DNA for the CDR3 is TGTGCCAGCAGTTTTGGGCGCAATGAGCAGTTCTTC. Translation: CASSFGRNEQFF.

The V call is TRBV6-5, the J call TRBJ2-7, with 12 bases lining up with TRBD2. V lost 4 bases to trimming and J lost 6 bases; unmatched junction nucleotides: 4. CDR1 and CDR2 from the germline V gene are MNHEY and SVGAGI. The CDR3 is made up of 14 amino acids. The CDR3 loop reads CASSWTSGNLEQYF. CDR3 coding DNA: TGTGCCAGCAGTTGGACTAGCGGGAACCTCGAGCAGTACTTC.

The gene calls are TRBV2 and TRBJ2-7; 12 bases fit TRBD2. The CDR3 is 21 residues long. Trimming cost V 4 bases and J 3 bases; bases outside gene matches: 22. Germline V gene sequence: CDR1 SNHLY, CDR2 FYNNEI. The CDR3, as DNA: TGTGCCAGCAGTGTTCCGGGACAGGGGTTGTTCCTAGCGGGAGGGCTCTACGAGCAGTACTTC. Its translation: CASSVPGQGLFLAGGLYEQYF.

The V gene is TRBV5-1, the J gene TRBJ2-1, with D perhaps TRBD1 (5 bases). Trimming took off 4 bases at V and 7 bases at J, with 9 bases between the two ends. In germline, CDR1 is SGHRS, CDR2 YFSETQ. The CDR3 consists of 12 residues. The CDR3: CASSEPGNEQFF. As DNA, the CDR3 is TGCGCCAGCAGCGAACCAGGGAATGAGCAGTTCTTC.

V is TRBV9 and J is TRBJ2-3; 8 bases are shared with TRBD1. Germline loops: CDR1 SGDLS, CDR2 YYNGEE. Trimming took 3 bases from V and 4 from J; bases not matched to a gene: 4. This CDR3 is 14 amino acids long. The CDR3 nucleotides are TGTGCCAGCAGCGGCAGGGGGCAGGCAGATACGCAGTATTTT. Encoded protein: CASSGRGQADTQYF.

In its sample, this clone was seen once. The chain uses TRBV6-1 and TRBJ2-7; 9 nucleotides align to TRBD2. The CDR3 has 13 residues. V was clipped by 10 bases and J by 4 bases; unmatched bases: 8. Germline values: CDR1 MNHNS, CDR2 SASEGT. The CDR3 DNA reads TGTGCCACCACGGTTAGCGGGAGTTACGAGCAGTACTTC. It encodes CATTVSGSYEQYF.

The chain couples TRBV13 to TRBJ2-5; no firm D call. Germline CDR1 reads PRHDT; CDR2 reads FYEKMQ (reference sequence). V was cut by 2 bases and J by 1 base, with 8 bases left in between. This CDR3 has 14 amino acids. CDR3 nucleotide sequence: TGTGCCAGCAGCTTATCCTATGGCCAAGAGACCCAGTACTTC. It specifies CASSLSYGQETQYF.

This chain connects TRBV11-2 to TRBJ1-1; D perhaps matches TRBD1 (5 bases). V lost 6 bases, J lost 4 bases, and 9 bases lay in between. Per the germline V gene, CDR1 is SGHAT and CDR2 is FQNNGV. This CDR3 has 12 residues. Here the CDR3 reads CASSRGTTEAFF. The CDR3 DNA reads as TGTGCCAGCAGTAGGGGAACCACTGAAGCTTTCTTT.

This chain uses TRBV19 with TRBJ1-6; possible D gene TRBD1, 6 bases. The CDR3 is made up of 14 amino acids. Looked up from germline, CDR1 is LNHDA and CDR2 is SQIVND (reference sequence). V lost 6 bases and J 10 bases, leaving 16 bases between the germline ends. Here the CDR3 reads CASSWDTEGSPLHF. The CDR3 nucleotides are TGTGCCAGTAGCTGGGACACCGAGGGATCACCCCTCCACTTT.

The rearrangement links TRBV2 to TRBJ2-7, with 8 bases matching TRBD2. The J segment lost 0 bases and the V segment lost 5 bases, leaving 9 bases of the junction unmatched. The CDR3 runs 16 residues. Germline V gives CDR1 SNHLY, CDR2 FYNNEI. DNA for the CDR3: TGTGCCAGCAGTCCCTTACTCGGGGGGGGCTCCTACGAGCAGTACTTC. As protein: CASSPLLGGGSYEQYF.

J is TRBJ1-5 and V is TRBV6-1, with 8 bases identical to TRBD1. After removal of 2 bases from V and 6 bases from J, the junction contained 9 bases not matched to a gene. The germline V gene has CDR1 MNHNS and CDR2 SASEGT. The CDR3 contains 16 residues. CDR3 sequence (DNA): TGTGCCAGCAGTGAAAGCGGCAGGGGGCGCGGTCAGCCCCAGCATTTT. Translated, it gives CASSESGRGRGQPQHF.

The chain uses TRBV11-2 and TRBJ1-1; 9 bases match TRBD1. Trimming removed 7 bases from V and 11 bases from J; junction bases left unmatched: 5. This CDR3 contains 11 residues. Per the germline V gene, CDR1 is SGHAT and CDR2 is FQNNGV. CDR3 DNA: TGTGCCAGCACCACCGGGACAGGGGCTTTCTTT. This codes for CASTTGTGAFF.

This clone was found once. The chain carries TRBV7-2 and TRBJ2-3; 12 bases match TRBD2. This CDR3 is 18 amino acids long. The trim removed 3 bases at V and 1 base at J, leaving 8 bases unmatched. Per the germline V gene, CDR1 is SGHTA and CDR2 is FQGNSA. Written as DNA, the CDR3 is TGTGCCAGCAGCTTGTCTAGCGGGGGGGTTGGAGGCACAGATACGCAGTATTTT. It yields the protein CASSLSSGGVGGTDTQYF.

The sample holds one count of this clone. This chain uses TRBV19 with TRBJ2-7; 7 bases are a match to TRBD1. Germline CDR1 LNHDA, CDR2 SQIVND (reference sequence). The CDR3 runs to 16 residues. V was pared by 1 base and J by 3 bases, with 9 bases of the junction left unmatched. This chain's CDR3 is CASSIGNRGGNYEQYF. The DNA of the CDR3 is TGTGCCAGTAGTATAGGGAACAGGGGTGGAAACTACGAGCAGTACTTC.

The DNA of the CDR3 is TGTGCTAGTGGCCCCGGACAGAAGAGCACAGATACGCAGTATTTT. Protein sequence: CASGPGQKSTDTQYF. The gene calls are TRBV12-5 and TRBJ2-3; weak D call: TRBD1 (6 bases). Trimming cost V 6 bases and J 0 bases, with 13 bases left between them. The V gene's germline CDR1 is LGHNT and CDR2 FRNRAP. There are 15 residues in the CDR3.

The genes are TRBV19 and TRBJ1-4; 7 nucleotides match TRBD1. After removal of 8 bases from V and 4 bases from J, the junction contained 4 bases not matched to a gene. CDR3 length equals 13 residues. Germline V CDR1 and CDR2: LNHDA, SQIVND (reference sequence). The CDR3 DNA sequence: TGTGCCAGTTCGGCAGGGGGTAATGAAAAACTGTTTTTT. As protein: CASSAGGNEKLFF.

The V and J genes are TRBV19 and TRBJ2-7; D is perhaps TRBD1 (6 bases). Trimming pared 4 bases from V and 6 bases from J, leaving 16 bases between. Germline CDR1 LNHDA, CDR2 SQIVND (reference sequence). This CDR3 region has 14 residues. The CDR3 DNA sequence: TGTGCCAGTAGTACGCAGGGGCTCCATGGCGAGCAGTACTTC. Translating it yields CASSTQGLHGEQYF.

The rearrangement joins TRBV19 to TRBJ1-1; 8 bases are a match to TRBD1. The CDR3 runs 15 residues. With 5 bases clipped from V and 0 bases from J, the junction kept 5 bases outside the gene matches. Germline-derived CDR1 and CDR2 are LNHDA and SQIVND (reference sequence). CDR3 sequence: CASSLDRGMNTEAFF. The CDR3 region has the DNA TGTGCCAGTAGTCTTGACAGGGGAATGAACACTGAAGCTTTCTTT.

The CDR3 region has the DNA TGTGCCAGTAGTATCAGGGGCCCCCATTTAAGACTGTTTTTT. This codes for CASSIRGPHLRLFF. The chain links TRBV19 to TRBJ1-4; D is perhaps TRBD1 (6 bases). This CDR3 has 14 residues. The V end lost 3 bases, the J end lost 13 bases, and 18 bases lay between the germline ends. Per the germline V gene, CDR1 is LNHDA and CDR2 is SQIVND (reference sequence). The full variable domain, completed using reference TRBV19 and TRBJ1-4, is DGGITQSPKYLFRKEGQNVTLSCEQNLNHDAMYWYRQDPGQGLRLIYYSQIVNDFQKGDIAEGYSVSREKKESFPLTVTSAQKNPTAFYLCASSIRGPHLRLFFGSGTQLSVL.

The J gene is TRBJ2-5, the V gene TRBV4-1; TRBD2 matches 8 bases. After removal of 1 base from V and 5 bases from J, the junction contained 3 bases not matched to a gene. Germline V CDR1 and CDR2: MGHRA, YSYEKL. This CDR3 has 14 residues. CDR3 nucleotides: TGCGCCAGCAGCCAAGGACTAGCGAGGGAGACCCAGTACTTC. Residues: CASSQGLARETQYF.

This clone has only a few counts. The chain links TRBV29-1 to TRBJ2-5, with D unclear. The CDR3 runs 17 residues. V lost 3 bases, J lost 2 bases, and 22 bases lay in between. Per the germline V gene, CDR1 is SQVTM and CDR2 is ANQGSEA. The CDR3 DNA sequence: TGCAGCGTTGACCACCTGGCCCTAATAGCCGTACAAGAGACCCAGTACTTC. It codes for CSVDHLALIAVQETQYF.

This clone was recorded once. The CDR3: CASSPPASGTVSVLTF. Written as DNA, the CDR3 is TGTGCCAGCTCACCACCGGCTAGCGGGACCGTCAGCGTCCTGACTTTC. The chain couples TRBV18 to TRBJ2-6; 9 bases agree with TRBD2. V lost 0 bases to trimming and J lost 12 bases; unmatched junction nucleotides: 9. The germline V gene encodes CDR1 KGHSH and CDR2 LQKENI. The CDR3 covers 16 residues.

V is TRBV6-1 and J is TRBJ2-7; 13 bases are shared with TRBD2. Trimming at V came to 1 base and at J to 4 bases, leaving 1 base not matched to a gene. Germline V gives CDR1 MNHNS, CDR2 SASEGT. The CDR3 covers 15 residues. CDR3 sequence: CASSEGTSGSYEQYF. CDR3 in DNA: TGTGCCAGCAGTGAAGGGACTAGCGGGAGTTACGAGCAGTACTTC.

The chain carries TRBV7-2 and TRBJ1-2; D is perhaps TRBD1 (5 bases). Germline CDR1 reads SGHTA; CDR2 reads FQGNSA. Trimming cost V 7 bases and J 7 bases, with 16 bases left between them. The CDR3 is 13 residues long. CDR3 in amino acids: CASTPGWGGGYTF. CDR3 in DNA: TGTGCCAGCACCCCCGGCTGGGGCGGTGGCTACACCTTC.

V gene TRBV21-1 combines with J gene TRBJ1-5. TRBV21-1 is shown as a pseudogene. The CDR3 is made up of 16 amino acids. In nucleotides, the CDR3 is TGTGCCAGCAGCCGACCATGTAGGAGGGAGGGTCAGCCCCAGCATTTT. Its protein is CASSRPCRREGQPQHF.

This chain joins TRBV7-9 and TRBJ2-7; TRBD1 aligns across 7 bases. The CDR3 contains 15 residues. The V segment lost 5 bases and the J segment 3 bases; nucleotides outside the gene matches: 10. Germline values: CDR1 SEHNR, CDR2 FQNEAQ (reference sequence). CDR3 nucleotide sequence: TGTGCCAGCAGCCGACAGGGTGAAGGGGACTACGAGCAGTACTTC. Protein: CASSRQGEGDYEQYF.

V is TRBV5-1 and J is TRBJ1-2; D gene ambiguous. V lost 0 bases, J lost 4 bases, and 10 bases lay in between. Germline assignment: CDR1 SGHRS and CDR2 YFSETQ. This CDR3 has 14 residues. CDR3 nucleotides: TGCGCCAGCAGCTTGGAACGTGGGCTCTATGGCTACACCTTC. It codes for CASSLERGLYGYTF.